This T cell receptor (beta chain) was obtained from a study of cytomegalovirus exposure and HLA in healthy donors (dated by TCRdb to 2017 to 2019). A note on the overall study: An earlier analysis of roughly 610 of the donors reported over 250 Gb of sequence data and roughly 120 million unique TCR beta sequences obtained from some 200 million T cells. Of the roughly 400 genotyped donors, over 65% fell in the genetic ancestry cluster associated with self-reported Caucasian donors. A later genetic analysis took genome-wide SNP genotypes for about 65% of the 666 donors and used that subset as a discovery cohort. Around 330 gigabases of sequencing data and around 80 million unique TCR sequences made up an early release that covered around 640 HLA-typed donors. Along with the roughly 670-subject first cohort, a separate validation cohort of over a hundred different subjects was used. The aim of the study was to test whether cataloging public T cell receptors could identify signatures of past pathogen exposure. Typing coverage differed by locus: A, B, C, DRB1 and DQB1 were typed in roughly 629-630 donors, DQA1 in 500 to 550, DPA1 in 600 to 610, and DPB1 in 450 to 480. Among about 410 genotyped donors of the cohort, an average of around 240,000 unique TCR beta nucleotide sequences was sequenced per donor, of which about 18% were non-productive. HLA typing included class I and class II loci at four-digit resolution. Donor age, sex, ethnicity and CMV serostatus were compiled together with the repertoire data. To predict cytomegalovirus infection status, the study brought together high-throughput TCR immunosequencing, statistical association of individual TCRs with disease status, and machine learning. The study used immunosequencing to profile the T cell repertoires of more than 650 subjects and linked those repertoires to cytomegalovirus serostatus. Every discovery cohort repertoire had been produced on one sequencing platform. To study patterns of TCR occurrence, a later analysis re-analyzed previously published TCR beta repertoires from several hundred donors and added high-resolution HLA genotyping. In an earlier analysis of roughly 540 of the donors, high-throughput TCR beta sequencing was used to judge whether each TCR beta V gene segment behaved as functional or pseudogenic. Five DR-DQ haplotypes were treated as single units for association and clustering because of strong linkage in the cohort. The later analysis used no new phenotypic data to find candidate immune exposures, relying instead on TCR beta sequences and their occurrence across donors.

In regard to this clone: What antigen it recognizes has not been identified. Nothing much larger sits one base from this clone, and base qualities are not available.

Receptor amplification or capture employed the immunoSEQ multiplex PCR assay. A mixture of 60 forward primers for TCR Vbeta segments and 13 reverse primers for TCR Jbeta segments was used in the multiplex PCR. Amplification of the CDR3 region of rearranged TCR beta genes was performed with a multiplex PCR assay on genomic DNA. On the Illumina HiSeq System, the amplified TCR beta libraries were sequenced as 87-base-pair reads. The study's own analysis went as follows. A later analysis tallied about 77 million unique TCR beta chains across the 666 repertoires, and some 10 million of those chains were shared by two or more donors. Raw reads were error-corrected and collapsed into unique sequences with a nearest-neighbor algorithm that merged closely related sequences to remove PCR and sequencing errors. To assign V, D and J gene segments, CDR3 sequences were aligned to IMGT reference sequences. For a sequence to be retained, a match of at least six nucleotides was required to both a V gene segment and a J gene segment. A rearrangement counted as productive if the CDR3 had no stop codons and remained in frame with V and J, and every other rearrangement counted as non-productive. Following IMGT convention, CDR3 was defined as the stretch from the second conserved V-encoded cysteine to the conserved J-encoded phenylalanine. In an earlier analysis of more than 550 of the donors, sequences lacking an unambiguous match to a single V gene segment were excluded. In an earlier analysis of approximately 590 of the donors, a V segment was called functional when productive rearrangements were above 56.7%, and segregating when the standard deviation between donors exceeded 5%. A statistical classification framework was built for diagnosing cytomegalovirus status from the catalog of TCR beta chain sequences. In a later analysis, V and J genes were assigned by comparing TCR nucleotide sequences against IMGT/GENE-DB human TR gene sequences. A later analysis assigned CDR3 sequences and most-parsimonious VDJ recombination scenarios with the TCRdist pipeline. In a later analysis, each TCR beta chain was defined by its CDR3 amino acid sequence together with its V-gene family, and reads without a unique V-gene family were excluded. To address suspected cross-contamination and a sequencing artifact, a later analysis removed approximately 600 highly shared, low-generation-probability nucleotide sequences. For each public chain, a later analysis derived a clonal expansion index from normalized ranks of inferred template counts within each repertoire. In a later analysis, generation probabilities were computed using a VDJ recombination model fitted to out-of-frame rearrangements, and the results were checked against IGoR. In a later analysis, hypergeometric tests were used to score TCR-TCR, TCR-HLA and TCR-CMV co-occurrence, with a repertoire-size bias correction applied to TCR pairs. A later analysis estimated false discovery rates by permuting HLA or CMV assignments 20 times. In a later analysis, co-occurring TCRs were grouped with DBSCAN, and TCRdist sequence similarity was added when clustering was performed within HLA-allele-positive subsets. For co-occurrence clustering, repertoires with fewer than 30,000 or more than 120,000 public chains were excluded, along with several repertoires with anomalous nucleotide sharing. TCRdb provides this immuneACCESS table in a form limited to in-frame rearrangements. Some clones are lacking; in checked studies, under half of them reflect an unresolved V gene, and why the rest are absent is not known. That table furnishes V, J and clone size, whereas the DNA furnished D and trimming. The sample table lists about 89,000 clones, about 70% of them with a count of one. The biggest ten clones account for 2.1% of the sample.

The cohort was made up of approximately 670 healthy bone marrow donors. All cohort members were sampled while nominally healthy, although unrecorded immune exposures were likely present. The donor was CMV seronegative and was included in the group of around 320 seronegative cohort members. A peripheral blood sample was collected from each donor, and TCR beta sequencing was performed on peripheral blood mononuclear cells. The Qiagen DNeasy Blood Extraction Kit was used to extract genomic DNA from the blood cell samples. The germline V gene yields MGHDK for CDR1 and SYGVNS for CDR2. From the cysteine through the phenylalanine, the CDR3 covers 18 amino acids. Only the CDR3 region is kept as DNA, spanning 54 bases read in frame from base 1. The junction shows trimming of 6 bases on V and 4 bases on J, and the gene matches do not reach 12 bases of it. Summary of the overall study and its limitations: In a later analysis, TCR association rates were found to vary across HLA loci, with the most associated TCRs seen for DRB1 alleles and the fewest for HLA-C alleles. A later analysis found that HLA-associated TCR beta chains were more clonally expanded and had lower generation probabilities than equally common non-associated chains. A further reported finding was that TCR beta sequences accurately predicted the HLA-A and HLA-B alleles for most subjects in the first cohort. Because some donors lacked HLA typing at each locus, the association tests relied only on the typed subset. The earlier analysis of a few hundred of the donors excluded 15 to 20 rarely observed V segments, including chromosome 9 orphons, because counts were too low. A few of the identified cytomegalovirus-associated TCR beta chains were confirmed in vitro to be specific for cytomegalovirus antigens. Strong co-occurrence of HLA alleles, especially DR and DQ, made assigning TCR associations to individual alleles difficult. In a later analysis, about 17,000 TCR beta sequences were associated with specific HLA alleles at a false discovery rate of 0.05. In an earlier analysis of approximately 600 of the donors, most TCR beta V segments were observed in productive rearrangements about 90% or about 30% of the time, broadly matching IMGT annotations. Some IMGT-functional V segments, including TRBV6-2 and TRBV6-3, could not be distinguished by the 87-base-pair reads and were therefore excluded. Roughly uniform sequencing depth across donors was assumed in presence/absence analyses, although this assumption may not hold. For the cohort, immune exposure information was limited to CMV serostatus. According to a later genetic analysis, donors in an Asian-associated ancestry cluster had fewer N-insertions in productive TCRs than the roughly 700-donor mean. This cohort had only TCR beta chains sequenced, and the lack of alpha or paired-chain data limited which features could be detected. Correlated functional status among segregating V segments might reflect linkage disequilibrium, but an unknown experimental factor could not be ruled out. It was suggested by the authors that the approach could potentially be generalized to other disease states and immunological phenotypes. A later analysis found that most CMV-associated TCR beta chains appeared HLA-restricted, with HLA associations seemingly driven largely by CMV exposure. Several of the top co-occurrence clusters appeared to be linked to parvovirus B19, influenza, CMV and Epstein-Barr virus, according to a later analysis. While some public TCRs were present in many individuals, most TCR sequences turned up only very rarely across donors. A cluster of highly shared sequence variants was judged likely to be a technical artifact of the sequencing pipeline. In the study, around 150 TCR beta chains were listed as associated with cytomegalovirus. In both the original and validation cohorts, the classifier was reported to diagnose cytomegalovirus status with high specificity and sensitivity. In a later genetic analysis, a missense DCLRE1C variant was associated with V-gene and J-gene trimming of TCR beta chains, and the association was replicated in an independent cohort.

Input material: PBMCs. This TCR derives from a young man in good health and CMV-seronegative. The chain joins TRBV25-1 to TRBJ2-6, with 10 central nucleotides matching TRBD2. In nucleotides, the sequence is TGTGCCAGCAGGAAAGCGGGGGGGCTTTGGCGGGGGGCCAACGTCCTGACTTTC. This yields the protein CASRKAGGLWRGANVLTF.